These 8 T cell receptor beta chains came from one sample sequenced in a study of cytomegalovirus exposure and HLA in healthy donors. 13 Jbeta primers and 60 Vbeta primers were used for the PCR. Only in-frame clones appear in the TCRdb table, and some are missing; sequencing was by immunoSEQ multiplex PCR. The sample contains 110,000 or so clones, 81% of which appear only once. Sequences were obtained from PBMCs. These receptors were taken from a woman aged 40 to 50 in good health and CMV-seronegative.

The chain couples TRBV7-2 to TRBJ2-7, with TRBD1 identical over 8 bases. The germline V gene encodes CDR1 SGHTA and CDR2 FQGNSA. Germline trimming cut 5 bases from V and 5 bases from J; bases unmatched to any gene: 11. CDR3 size: 15 residues. CDR3 sequence (DNA): TGTGCCAGCAGCCCAGGGGGCAACAGGGGCAACGAGCAGTACTTC. Translation gives CASSPGGNRGNEQYF.

CDR3 DNA: TGTGCCTGGCGTGGAATCGGACAGGGGTATGGCTACACCTTC. It encodes CAWRGIGQGYGYTF. The chain joins TRBV30 to TRBJ1-2; 9 bases are a match to TRBD1. Per germline, CDR1 GTSNPN and CDR2 SVGIG (reference sequence). The CDR3 is made up of 14 amino acids. V lost 5 bases to trimming and J lost 5 bases; unmatched junction nucleotides: 9.

The CDR3 reads CASSSRQGQPQHF. The CDR3 coding sequence is TGTGCCAGCAGCTCGAGACAGGGCCAGCCCCAGCATTTT. The rearrangement joins TRBV7-2 to TRBJ1-5, with 7 bases lining up with TRBD1. This CDR3 is built from 13 residues. Per germline, CDR1 SGHTA and CDR2 FQGNSA. Unmatched junction bases numbered 4, after V lost 4 bases and J lost 7 bases.

This clone was observed a handful of times. The chain employs TRBV28 and TRBJ2-1, with a possible D match to TRBD1 (6 bases). This CDR3 comprises 14 residues. The germline gives CDR1 MDHEN, CDR2 SYDVKM. The V end lost 6 bases, the J end lost 1 base, and 10 bases lay between the germline ends. The CDR3 DNA is TGTGCCAGCAGACCGCAGGGGTCCTACAATGAGCAGTTCTTC. This encodes CASRPQGSYNEQFF.

V is TRBV18 and J is TRBJ1-2; 7 bases match TRBD1. The length of the CDR3 is 13 residues. The germline V gene encodes CDR1 KGHSH and CDR2 LQKENI. V lost 5 bases and J lost 4; bases outside the gene matches: 4. The CDR3, as DNA: TGTGCCAGCTCATCCCGGGACAGCTATGGCTACACCTTC. Translating gives CASSSRDSYGYTF.

V usage is TRBV30 and J usage is TRBJ1-1; D uncertain. V was shortened by 4 bases and J by 0 bases, with 3 bases between the two germline ends. The CDR3 has 11 residues. From germline, CDR1 is GTSNPN and CDR2 SVGIG (reference sequence). The CDR3: CAWNLNTEAFF. CDR3 in DNA: TGTGCCTGGAACTTGAACACTGAAGCTTTCTTT. Based on the CDR3 plus reference TRBV30 and TRBJ1-1, the full variable domain is SQTIHQWPATLVQPVGSPLSLECTVEGTSNPNLYWYRQAAGRGLQLLFYSVGIGQISSEVPQNLSASRPQDRQFILSSKKLLLSDSGFYLCAWNLNTEAFFGQGTRLTVV.

This clone was counted between two and nine times. V is TRBV27 and J is TRBJ1-2; 7 bases are a match to TRBD1. This CDR3 is 12 amino acids long. V was pared by 4 bases and J by 7 bases, with 3 bases of the junction left unmatched. Germline V gives CDR1 MNHEY, CDR2 SMNVEV (reference sequence). The CDR3 spells CASSYRGLGYTF. CDR3 DNA: TGTGCCAGCAGTTATAGGGGGCTTGGCTACACCTTC.

The chain combines TRBV5-1 with TRBJ2-2; perhaps TRBD2 as D (5 bases). V dropped 7 bases and J dropped 4 bases, with 14 bases sitting between them. Looked up from germline, CDR1 is SGHRS and CDR2 is YFSETQ. The length of the CDR3 is 14 residues. DNA of the CDR3: TGCGCCAGCCGGCGGACTTGGAGCACCGGGGAGCTGTTTTTT. Amino acids: CASRRTWSTGELFF.